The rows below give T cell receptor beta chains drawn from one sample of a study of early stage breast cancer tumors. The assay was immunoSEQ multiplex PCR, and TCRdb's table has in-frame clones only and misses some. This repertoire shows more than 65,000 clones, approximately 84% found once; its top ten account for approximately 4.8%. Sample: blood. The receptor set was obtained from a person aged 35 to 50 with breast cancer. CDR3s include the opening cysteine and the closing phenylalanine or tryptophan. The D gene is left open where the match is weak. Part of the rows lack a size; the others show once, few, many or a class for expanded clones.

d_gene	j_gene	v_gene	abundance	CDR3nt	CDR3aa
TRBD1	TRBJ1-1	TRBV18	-	TGTGCCAGCTCACGGGACAGGGAGATGAGGAACACTGAAGCTTTCTTT	CASSRDREMRNTEAFF
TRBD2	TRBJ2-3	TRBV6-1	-	TGTGCCAGCAGGCGAGCGGGGGCTAGCACAGATACGCAGTATTTT	CASRRAGASTDTQYF
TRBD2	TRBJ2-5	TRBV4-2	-	TGTGCCAGCAGCCAAGGAACTAGCGGAGGGAGAGAGACCCAGTACTTC	CASSQGTSGGRETQYF
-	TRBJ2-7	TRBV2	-	TGTGCCAGCAAGGGCGAAACCTACGAGCAGTACTTC	CASKGETYEQYF
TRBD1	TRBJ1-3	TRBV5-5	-	TGTGCCAGCAGCTTGGGGACAGGGCGTACTGGAAACACCATATATTTT	CASSLGTGRTGNTIYF
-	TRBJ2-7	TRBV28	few	TGTGCCAGCAGTTTAAATGGGAAGCAGTACTTC	CASSLNGKQYF
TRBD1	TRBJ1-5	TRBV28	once	TGTGCCAGCAGTCCAATACTCCTCACAGGGGATCAGCCCCAGCATTTT	CASSPILLTGDQPQHF
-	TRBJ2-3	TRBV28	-	TGTGCCAGCAGGTCTGAGGGGGCGCAGTATTTT	CASRSEGAQYF
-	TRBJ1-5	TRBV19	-	TGTGCCAGTAGTATCGCAGGGGACCTGAGCAATCAGCCCCAGCATTTT	CASSIAGDLSNQPQHF
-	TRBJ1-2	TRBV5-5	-	TGTGCCAGCAGCTTGCGGGGGGGGTATGGCTACACCTTC	CASSLRGGYGYTF
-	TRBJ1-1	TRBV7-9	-	TGTGCCAGCAGCTTAATAGGGGACACTGAAGCTTTCTTT	CASSLIGDTEAFF
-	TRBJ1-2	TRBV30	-	TGTGCCTGGAGAAGTCCAGATTCTCGGGGCTATGGCTACACCTTC	CAWRSPDSRGYGYTF
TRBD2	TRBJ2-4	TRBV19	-	TGTGCCAGTAGTCCCCGCCCTAGCGGCCTAGCCAAAAACATTCAGTACTTC	CASSPRPSGLAKNIQYF
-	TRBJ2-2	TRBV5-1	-	TGCGCCAGCAGCAGGGACTCCATGCCCGGGGAGCTGTTTTTT	CASSRDSMPGELFF
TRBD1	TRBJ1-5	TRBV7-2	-	TGTGCCAGCAGCTCTATTTACAGCCGAGCGGGACAGGGACGGCCCCAGCATTTT	CASSSIYSRAGQGRPQHF